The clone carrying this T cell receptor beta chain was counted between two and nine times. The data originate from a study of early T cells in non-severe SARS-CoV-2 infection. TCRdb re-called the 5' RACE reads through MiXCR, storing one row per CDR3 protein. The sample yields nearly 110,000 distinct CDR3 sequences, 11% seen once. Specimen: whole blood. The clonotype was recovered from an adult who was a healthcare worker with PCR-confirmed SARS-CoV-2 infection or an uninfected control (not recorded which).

The CDR3 DNA follows: TGTGCCACCCTAGTACAGGGCGCGTACAATGAGCAGTTCTTC. Protein product: CATLVQGAYNEQFF. The chain recombines TRBV6-2 or TRBV6-3 with TRBJ2-1; a possible D gene is TRBD1 (6 bases). CDR1 and CDR2 (germline): MNHEY, SVGEGT. V lost 10 bases, J lost 4 bases, and 17 bases lay in between. The CDR3 is made up of 14 amino acids.